Each of the 2 T cell receptor beta chains below was sequenced from the same sample in a study of cytotoxic CD8 clonotypes in ibrutinib-treated CLL. Libraries were prepared by immunoSEQ multiplex PCR; TCRdb keeps only in-frame clonotypes and omits some of them. The sample lists roughly 40,000 clones, nearly 70% occurring once. The sequencing used PBMCs, collected after 12 months of ibrutinib treatment. The receptors stem from a human donor with chronic lymphocytic leukemia.

The gene calls are TRBV7-8 and TRBJ1-4; no firm D call. The ends were cut back, 8 bases at V and 3 bases at J, with 7 bases in the middle. The CDR3 extends over 12 amino acids. From germline, CDR1 is SGHVS and CDR2 FQNEAQ. CDR3 bases: TGTGCCAGCTCCAAAGCTAATGAAAAACTGTTTTTT. It yields the protein CASSKANEKLFF.

CDR3 sequence reads: CASREVGGYTF. The CDR3 coding sequence is TGTGCCAGCAGAGAGGTGGGGGGCTACACCTTC. V and J are TRBV28 and TRBJ1-2; D ambiguous. Germline CDR1 reads MDHEN; CDR2 reads SYDVKM. The CDR3 sequence is 11 residues long. Trimming took 6 bases from V and 8 from J, leaving 10 bases between them.